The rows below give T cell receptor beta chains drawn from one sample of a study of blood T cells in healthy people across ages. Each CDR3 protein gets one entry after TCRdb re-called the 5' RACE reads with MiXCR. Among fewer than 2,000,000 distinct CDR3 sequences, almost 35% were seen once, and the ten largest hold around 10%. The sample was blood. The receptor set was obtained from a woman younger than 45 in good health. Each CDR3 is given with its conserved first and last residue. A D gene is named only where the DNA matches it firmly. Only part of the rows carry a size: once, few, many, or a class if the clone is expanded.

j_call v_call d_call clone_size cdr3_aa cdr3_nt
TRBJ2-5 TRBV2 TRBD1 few CASSMTGGGETQYF TGTGCCAGCAGTATGACAGGGGGCGGAGAGACCCAGTACTTC
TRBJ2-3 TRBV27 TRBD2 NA CDSRSGRDTQYF TGTGACAGTCGAAGCGGGAGGGATACGCAGTATTTT
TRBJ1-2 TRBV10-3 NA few CAIKGATNYGYTF TGTGCCATCAAAGGGGCCACAAACTATGGCTACACCTTC
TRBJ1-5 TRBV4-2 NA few CASSQGQGILQPQHF TGTGCCAGCAGCCAAGGGCAGGGCATTCTTCAGCCCCAGCATTTT
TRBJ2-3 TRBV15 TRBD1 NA CATSSTRDRGIAEDTQYF TGTGCCACCAGCAGTACAAGGGACAGGGGTATTGCTGAAGATACGCAGTATTTT
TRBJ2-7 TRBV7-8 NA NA CASSPTDSLLEQYF TGTGCCAGCAGCCCCACGGACAGCCTACTCGAGCAGTACTTC
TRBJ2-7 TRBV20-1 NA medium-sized CSADNGLTYEQYF TGCAGTGCTGACAACGGATTAACCTACGAGCAGTACTTC
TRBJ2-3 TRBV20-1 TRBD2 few CSARSGSGNTDTQYF TGCAGTGCTAGATCTGGGAGCGGGAACACAGATACGCAGTATTTT
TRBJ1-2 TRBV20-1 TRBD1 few CSARDRGQGPNYGYTF TGCAGTGCTAGAGATCGAGGACAGGGACCGAACTATGGCTACACCTTC
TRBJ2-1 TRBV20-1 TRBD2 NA CSARDSGIQFF TGCAGTGCTAGAGACAGCGGGATTCAGTTCTTC
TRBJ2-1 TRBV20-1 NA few CSARATHEQFF TGCAGTGCTAGAGCGACCCATGAGCAGTTCTTC
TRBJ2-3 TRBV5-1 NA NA CASSSSRADTQYF TGCGCCAGCAGCTCCTCTAGGGCAGATACGCAGTATTTT
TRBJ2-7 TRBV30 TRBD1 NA CAWSEPGTGSYEQYF TGTGCCTGGAGTGAGCCAGGGACAGGGTCCTACGAGCAGTACTTC
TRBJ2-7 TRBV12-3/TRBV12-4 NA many CASSLDTNYEQYF TGTGCCAGCAGTTTGGACACTAACTACGAGCAGTACTTC
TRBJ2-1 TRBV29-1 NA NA CSVDGRTGSYNEQFF TGCAGCGTTGATGGACGGACTGGGTCCTACAATGAGCAGTTCTTC
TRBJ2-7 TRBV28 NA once CASSWPRDREKGGQPGGTYEQYF TGTGCCAGCAGTTGGCCTCGGGACAGGGAAAAGGGCGGCCAGCCGGGAGGGACTTACGAGCAGTACTTC
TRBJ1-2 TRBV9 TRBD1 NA CASSIGTALYRGYTF TGTGCCAGCAGCATTGGGACAGCCTTGTATAGGGGCTACACCTTC
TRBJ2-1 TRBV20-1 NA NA CSTRDAGTSSYNEQFF TGCAGTACTAGAGATGCCGGGACGAGCTCCTACAATGAGCAGTTCTTC
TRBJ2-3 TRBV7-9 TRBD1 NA CASSSNRGPPDTQYF TGTGCCAGCAGCTCCAACAGGGGCCCTCCCGATACGCAGTATTTT
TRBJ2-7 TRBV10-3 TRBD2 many CAISESLAGFYEQYF TGTGCCATCAGTGAGTCCCTAGCGGGCTTCTACGAGCAGTACTTC
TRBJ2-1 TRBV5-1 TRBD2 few CASSLPTSGQNNEQFF TGCGCCAGCAGCTTGCCGACTAGCGGGCAAAACAATGAGCAGTTCTTC
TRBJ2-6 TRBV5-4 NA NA CASSLPDRAGANVLTF TGTGCCAGCAGCTTGCCCGACAGAGCTGGGGCCAACGTCCTGACTTTC
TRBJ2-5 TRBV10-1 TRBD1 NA CASSDGQGIQTQYF TGCGCCAGCAGTGATGGACAGGGGATACAGACCCAGTACTTC
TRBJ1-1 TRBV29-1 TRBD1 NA CSVDRGQVTEAFF TGCAGCGTTGACAGGGGGCAAGTGACTGAAGCTTTCTTT
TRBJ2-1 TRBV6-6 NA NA CASSSRGGGLGEQFF TGTGCCAGCAGTTCAAGGGGGGGGGGCCTGGGAGAGCAGTTCTTC
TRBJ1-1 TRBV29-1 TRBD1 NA CSARDSTLNTEAFF TGCAGCGCCCGGGACAGTACTTTGAACACTGAAGCTTTCTTT
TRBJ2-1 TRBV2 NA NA CARTVGGLHNEQFF TGTGCCAGGACGGTGGGAGGTCTTCACAATGAGCAGTTCTTC
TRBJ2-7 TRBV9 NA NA CASSVEALSYEQYF TGTGCCAGCAGCGTAGAGGCCCTATCCTACGAGCAGTACTTC
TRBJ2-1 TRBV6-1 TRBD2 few CASGPTGTSGRRQFF TGTGCCAGCGGGCCCACCGGGACTAGCGGGAGAAGGCAGTTCTTC
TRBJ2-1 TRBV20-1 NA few CSAKTGDSYNEQFF TGCAGTGCAAAGACAGGCGATTCCTACAATGAGCAGTTCTTC
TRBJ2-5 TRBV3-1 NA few CASSQENTLLETQYF TGTGCCAGCAGCCAAGAAAACACCCTGTTGGAGACCCAGTACTTC
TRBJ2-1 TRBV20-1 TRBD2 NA CSARGLAGGLGEQFF TGCAGTGCTAGAGGACTAGCGGGGGGGCTTGGGGAGCAGTTCTTC
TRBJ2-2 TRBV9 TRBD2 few CASSVVPAGSTGELFF TGTGCCAGCAGCGTAGTTCCAGCGGGGTCCACCGGGGAGCTGTTTTTT
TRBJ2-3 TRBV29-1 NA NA CSVPTSPGTQYF TGCAGCGTTCCTACCAGTCCAGGTACGCAGTATTTT
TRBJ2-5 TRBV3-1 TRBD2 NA CASGQGSSGETQYF TGTGCCAGCGGCCAAGGGAGTAGCGGGGAGACCCAGTACTTC
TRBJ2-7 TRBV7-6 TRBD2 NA CASSLGSGTIYEQYF TGTGCCAGCAGCTTAGGGTCGGGGACTATCTACGAGCAGTACTTC
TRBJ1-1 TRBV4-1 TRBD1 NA CASSQDRLGDRGLRAEAFF TGCGCCAGCAGCCAAGATCGTTTAGGGGACAGGGGACTTCGCGCTGAAGCTTTCTTT
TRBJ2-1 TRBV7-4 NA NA CASSWLGVRDSVWVSYNEQFF TGTGCCAGCAGCTGGTTGGGGGTTAGGGACTCTGTTTGGGTCTCCTACAATGAGCAGTTCTTC
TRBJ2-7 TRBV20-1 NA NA CSAPRQALAYEQYF TGCAGTGCTCCTAGACAGGCCCTCGCCTACGAGCAGTACTTC
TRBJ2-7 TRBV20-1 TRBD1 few CSARPGQGPDYEQYF TGCAGTGCTAGACCCGGACAGGGACCTGACTACGAGCAGTACTTC
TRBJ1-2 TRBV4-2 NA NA CASSQEDPFPVGYTF TGTGCCAGCAGCCAAGAGGATCCCTTCCCTGTGGGCTACACCTTC
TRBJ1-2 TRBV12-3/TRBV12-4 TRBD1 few CASSDRADYGYTF TGTGCCAGCAGCGACAGGGCCGACTATGGCTACACCTTC
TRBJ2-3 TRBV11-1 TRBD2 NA CASSLGTSGVTDTQYF TGTGCCAGCAGCTTGGGGACTAGCGGGGTCACAGATACGCAGTATTTT
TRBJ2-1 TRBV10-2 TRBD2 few CASSLAGGRSEQFF TGCGCCAGCAGCCTCGCGGGGGGCCGCAGCGAGCAGTTCTTC
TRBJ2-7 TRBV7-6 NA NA CASSLAGWGGSSSYEQYF TGTGCCAGCAGCTTAGCGGGATGGGGCGGTTCCAGCTCCTACGAGCAGTACTTC
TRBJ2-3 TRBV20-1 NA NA CSARPPLGGTDTQYF TGCAGTGCTAGACCACCCTTGGGTGGCACAGATACGCAGTATTTT
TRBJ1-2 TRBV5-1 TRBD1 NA CASSRRDRGLEGYTF TGCGCCAGCAGCCGCCGGGACAGGGGGCTGGAGGGCTACACCTTC
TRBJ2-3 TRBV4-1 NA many CASSQVLFIRTDTQYF TGCGCCAGCAGCCAAGTCTTGTTTATCCGCACAGATACGCAGTATTTT
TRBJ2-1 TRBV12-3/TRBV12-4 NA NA CASSLSHQFYNEQFF TGTGCCAGCAGTTTAAGTCACCAATTCTACAATGAGCAGTTCTTC
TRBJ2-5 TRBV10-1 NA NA CASSENNRAGEQYF TGCGCCAGCAGTGAGAACAACAGGGCGGGAGAGCAGTACTTC
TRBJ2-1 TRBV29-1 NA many CSVERSDEQFF TGCAGCGTTGAACGCTCCGATGAGCAGTTCTTC
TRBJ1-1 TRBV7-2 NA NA CASSLGPQVNPEAFF TGTGCCAGCAGCTTAGGGCCCCAGGTCAACCCTGAAGCTTTCTTT
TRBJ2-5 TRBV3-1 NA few CASTAGVETQYF TGTGCCAGCACGGCAGGGGTCGAGACCCAGTACTTC